This is a list of T cell receptor beta chains from one sample in a study of beta chain features in type 1 diabetes. Sequencing was performed with immunoSEQ multiplex PCR; in TCRdb, only in-frame clones are kept and a portion is missing. This table has fewer than 350,000 clones, about 15% appearing once. Input material: naive CD4+ T cells from blood. The receptors come from a man between 18 and 35 years old with type 1 diabetes. Each CDR3 is given with its conserved first and last residue. The D gene is left open where the match is weak. Not every row has a clone size; where given, it reads once, few, many or a size class.

d_gene	v_gene	abundance	j_gene	CDR3nt	CDR3aa
-	TRBV6-6	few	TRBJ1-6	TGTGCCAGCAGTTACTCGACGCGGGGGTGGAATTCACCCCTCCACTTT	CASSYSTRGWNSPLHF
-	TRBV7-6	-	TRBJ2-3	TGTGCCAGCAGCTTAGTCTCAGCGCCCAGGGGAGATACGCAGTATTTT	CASSLVSAPRGDTQYF
TRBD1	TRBV18	few	TRBJ1-2	TGTGCCAGCTCACCCACGGGACAGAGTAACTATGGCTACACCTTC	CASSPTGQSNYGYTF
-	TRBV5-1	-	TRBJ1-1	TGCGCCAGCAGCCTCCTATTGAACACTGAAGCTTTCTTT	CASSLLLNTEAFF
TRBD1	TRBV28	few	TRBJ2-4	TGTGCCAGCAGTTTACCCGGGACAGGGGGGAACATTCAGTACTTC	CASSLPGTGGNIQYF
-	TRBV29-1	-	TRBJ2-2	TGCAGCGTTGTTCCCAGGGAACCCGGGGAGCTGTTTTTT	CSVVPREPGELFF
TRBD1	TRBV19	few	TRBJ2-5	TGTGCCAGTAGTACAGGGGGCCAAGAGACCCAGTACTTC	CASSTGGQETQYF
-	TRBV30	-	TRBJ2-5	TGTGCCTGGAGTGGTCGAGAGACCCAGTACTTC	CAWSGRETQYF
TRBD2	TRBV29-1	few	TRBJ2-1	TGCAGCGTCGGACTAGCGGGTGATGAGCAGTTCTTC	CSVGLAGDEQFF
-	TRBV28	-	TRBJ2-3	TGTGCCAGCAGTTTAGCGCCAGATACGCAGTATTTT	CASSLAPDTQYF
TRBD1	TRBV5-4	-	TRBJ2-1	TGTGCCAGCAGCTCCGGACAGGGAATTCCTAACAATGAGCAGTTCTTC	CASSSGQGIPNNEQFF
-	TRBV5-6	few	TRBJ2-5	TGTGCCAGCAGCTTTTCCTCAGAGACCCAGTACTTC	CASSFSSETQYF
TRBD1	TRBV28	-	TRBJ2-7	TGTGCCAGCAGTTTATCCAGGGGGCCAACGTACGAGCAGTACTTC	CASSLSRGPTYEQYF
TRBD2	TRBV18	few	TRBJ2-7	TGTGCCAGCTCACCAGTCCGGACTAGCGGCTACGAGCAGTACTTC	CASSPVRTSGYEQYF
-	TRBV18	-	TRBJ1-1	TGTGCCAGCTCAGGGGGCATTAACACTGAAGCTTTCTTT	CASSGGINTEAFF
-	TRBV6-5	few	TRBJ2-5	TGTGCCAGCAGTTACTCGCGCTCGTCCGAGACCCAGTACTTC	CASSYSRSSETQYF
-	TRBV27	-	TRBJ1-2	TGTGCCAGCACTCCCTGGGGCGGCTACACCTTC	CASTPWGGYTF
TRBD2	TRBV29-1	-	TRBJ2-5	TGCAGCGTAGCCCCTAGACTAGCCCGGGAGACCCAGTACTTC	CSVAPRLARETQYF
-	TRBV2	-	TRBJ2-1	TGTGCCAGCAGTTCCTCGGGTAATGAGCAGTTCTTC	CASSSSGNEQFF
TRBD1	TRBV9	-	TRBJ2-7	TGTGCCAGCAGCGTAGATGGACAGGCCTACGAGCAGTACTTC	CASSVDGQAYEQYF
-	TRBV5-1	few	TRBJ1-2	TGCGCCAGCAGGGACACCTCTGGCTATGGCTACACCTTC	CASRDTSGYGYTF
TRBD2	TRBV7-2	few	TRBJ2-1	TGTGCCAAGTCCGTAGCGGGCCGCTCCTACAATGAGCAGTTCTTC	CAKSVAGRSYNEQFF
-	TRBV2	few	TRBJ2-1	TGTGCCAGCAGTGAAGCGCGGCTAGCGCCCAATGAGCAGTTCTTC	CASSEARLAPNEQFF
-	TRBV30	-	TRBJ2-5	TGTGCCTGGAGACCCCGGGGATTCCTCCAAGAGACCCAGTACTTC	CAWRPRGFLQETQYF
TRBD2	TRBV25-1	-	TRBJ2-1	TGTGCCAGCAGTGGACTAGCGGGAGTACTGTTCTTC	CASSGLAGVLFF
-	TRBV2	-	TRBJ2-5	TGTGCCAGCAGTGACCCAGGGGACGGGCAAGAGACCCAGTACTTC	CASSDPGDGQETQYF
-	TRBV30	-	TRBJ1-1	TGTGCCTGGAGAGGTTCTTCGGGAAACGCTTTCTTT	CAWRGSSGNAFF
TRBD1	TRBV25-1	few	TRBJ2-7	TGTGCCAGTAGGGACAGGGGGTACGAGCAGTACTTC	CASRDRGYEQYF
TRBD2	TRBV5-6	few	TRBJ2-1	TGTGCCAGCAGCTTGGGGGGACTAGCGGGGTTCTACAATGAGCAGTTCTTC	CASSLGGLAGFYNEQFF
-	TRBV30	-	TRBJ2-7	TGTGCCTGGAGTGTACTAGGACAGCAGTACTTC	CAWSVLGQQYF
-	TRBV19	-	TRBJ1-5	TGTGCCAGTAGTATGGCGGGATATAGCAATCAGCCCCAGCATTTT	CASSMAGYSNQPQHF
-	TRBV7-7	few	TRBJ2-1	TGTGCCAGCAGCCTGCGGGACAGACCGATGTCCCAGTTCTTC	CASSLRDRPMSQFF
TRBD1	TRBV2	-	TRBJ1-2	TGTGCCAGCAGTGCCAGACAGGGGGCGCGAGGCTACACCTTC	CASSARQGARGYTF
-	TRBV10-3	few	TRBJ2-2	TGTGCCACGGGGGGCACGAACACCGGGGAGCTGTTTTTT	CATGGTNTGELFF
TRBD1	TRBV28	few	TRBJ1-2	TGTGCCAGCAACGCCGGGACAGCCACCTCCTATGGCTACACCTTC	CASNAGTATSYGYTF
-	TRBV2	few	TRBJ2-6	TGTGCCAGCAACTACGGACTTCGCTCTGGGGCCAACGTCCTGACTTTC	CASNYGLRSGANVLTF
-	TRBV2	-	TRBJ2-7	TGTGCCAGCAGCTCCCCGACAGGCCGGGCCTACGAGCAGTACTTC	CASSSPTGRAYEQYF
-	TRBV7-2	-	TRBJ2-7	TGTGCCAGCAGCTTAGCCAGGGCCCAGGGGCAGTACTTC	CASSLARAQGQYF
TRBD1	TRBV18	-	TRBJ2-7	TGTGCCAGCTCACCGCGGACGCCGGGACAGGGTTGGAGGGAGCAGTACTTC	CASSPRTPGQGWREQYF
TRBD2	TRBV9	few	TRBJ2-2	TGTGCCAGCAGCGTAGAGTACCCGGGGGGGCCTCCCGGGGAGCTGTTTTTT	CASSVEYPGGPPGELFF
-	TRBV5-6	-	TRBJ1-1	TGTGCCAGCAGCTTGTCGTGGGGAGCGGGGACTGAAGCTTTCTTT	CASSLSWGAGTEAFF